The 24 T cell receptor beta chains below come from one sample, sequenced in a study of OX40 agonist ivuxolimab in advanced cancers. Data came from immunoSEQ multiplex PCR; TCRdb stores just in-frame clones and leaves some out. Here the sample spans fewer than 35,000 clones, about 92% being singletons. The sequences come from CD4+ or CD8+ T cells sorted from blood, collected in a trial of the OX40 agonist ivuxolimab. All receptors come from an adult with an advanced solid tumor such as melanoma, head and neck, liver or kidney cancer.

This rearrangement joins TRBV4-2 to TRBJ1-3; 7 bases align to TRBD1. Germline values: CDR1 LGHNA, CDR2 YNFKEQ. V lost 4 bases to trimming and J lost 0 bases; unmatched junction nucleotides: 6. The CDR3 is 16 residues long. Written as DNA, the CDR3 is TGTGCCAGCAGCCTGGGGGACAGCTACTCTGGAAACACCATATATTTT. It specifies CASSLGDSYSGNTIYF.

The rearrangement links TRBV6-7 to TRBJ1-4; the D is unclear. TRBV6-7 is reported as an ORF; its role is uncertain. This CDR3 is built from 18 residues. Trimming removed 0 bases at V and 0 bases at J, with 14 bases between. The CDR3 DNA is TGTGCCAGCAGTTACTCGAAAGGGTGGGCCTCAACTAATGAAAAACTGTTTTTT. Amino acids: CASSYSKGWASTNEKLFF.

The V gene is TRBV11-1, the J gene TRBJ2-7, with 9 bases lining up with TRBD1. V shed 5 bases, J shed 5 bases, and the junction held 7 bases outside the gene matches. This CDR3 comprises 14 residues. CDR1 and CDR2 from the germline V gene are SGHAT and FQDESV (reference sequence). The CDR3 region has the DNA TGTGCCAGCAGCCTAGGGGGACAGGGAAACGAGCAGTACTTC. This codes for CASSLGGQGNEQYF.

Notes on this clone: This specimen includes other DNA sequences encoding the same CDR3. J is TRBJ2-3 and V is TRBV18, with a possible D match to TRBD1 (5 bases). V lost 0 bases and J lost 4, with 5 bases in between. The CDR3 is made up of 13 amino acids. The germline CDR1 and CDR2 sequences are KGHSH and LQKENI. The chain's CDR3 is CASSPPGADTQYF. CDR3 in DNA: TGTGCCAGCTCACCACCAGGGGCAGATACGCAGTATTTT.

The chain uses TRBV5-4 and TRBJ2-1; 8 bases match TRBD2. V shed 0 bases, J shed 10 bases, and the junction held 3 bases outside the gene matches. The CDR3 loop spans 13 amino acids. CDR1 SGHNT and CDR2 YYREEE come from the germline V gene (reference sequence). The CDR3 protein is CASSLGSSGEQFF. Written as DNA, the CDR3 is TGTGCCAGCAGCTTGGGATCTAGCGGGGAGCAGTTCTTC.

The rearrangement uses TRBV28 and TRBJ2-7; D possibly uses TRBD1 or TRBD2 (5 bases each). With 5 bases removed from V and 0 bases from J, the gap between germline ends came to 14 bases. Germline lookup yields CDR1 MDHEN and CDR2 SYDVKM. The CDR3 sequence is 15 residues long. The CDR3 sequence: CASSPGAVSSYEQYF. As DNA, the CDR3 is TGTGCCAGCAGTCCCGGGGCAGTTTCCTCCTACGAGCAGTACTTC.

This rearrangement joins TRBV5-6 to TRBJ2-5; the D gene is possibly TRBD1 (6 bases). The CDR3 runs to 16 residues. Trimming removed 0 bases at V and 2 bases at J, with 14 bases between. Germline V gene sequence: CDR1 SGHDT, CDR2 YYEEEE. The CDR3 reads CASSLEFGGQQETQYF. The CDR3 DNA follows: TGTGCCAGCAGCTTGGAATTCGGCGGACAGCAAGAGACCCAGTACTTC.

The V and J genes are TRBV7-8 and TRBJ2-3, with 10 bases fitting TRBD1. In germline, CDR1 is SGHVS, CDR2 FQNEAQ. CDR3 size: 16 residues. Trimming took 5 bases from V and 5 from J; bases not matched to a gene: 10. As DNA, the CDR3 is TGTGCCAGCAGCCGTCGACAGGGGGCGAGGGAAGATACGCAGTATTTT. Residues: CASSRRQGAREDTQYF.

V gene TRBV7-2 combines with J gene TRBJ1-4; possible D gene TRBD1, 6 bases. CDR1 SGHTA and CDR2 FQGNSA come from the germline V gene. The length of the CDR3 is 14 residues. V dropped 5 bases and J dropped 8 bases, with 15 bases sitting between them. CDR3 sequence reads: CASSPRGGQEKLFF. The CDR3 DNA reads as TGTGCCAGCAGCCCCCGGGGGGGGCAAGAAAAACTGTTTTTT. The full variable domain, its missing parts supplied by reference TRBV7-2 and TRBJ1-4, is GAGVSQSPSNKVTEKGKDVELRCDPISGHTALYWYRQSLGQGLEFLIYFQGNSAPDKSGLPSDRFSAERTGGSVSTLTIQRTQQEDSAVYLCASSPRGGQEKLFFGSGTQLSVL.

CDR3 sequence reads: CASSMTSSSYNEQFF. CDR3 sequence (DNA): TGTGCCAGCAGTATGACATCCAGCTCCTACAATGAGCAGTTCTTC. This chain uses TRBV6-4 with TRBJ2-1; no reliable D call. The CDR3 is made up of 15 amino acids. The germline gives CDR1 MRHNA, CDR2 SNTAGT. The V gene lost 5 bases and the J gene lost 0 bases, with 11 bases spanning the gap.

This chain joins TRBV9 and TRBJ2-1; 7 bases align to TRBD2. Unmatched junction bases numbered 6, after V lost 0 bases and J lost 0 bases. The CDR3 loop spans 17 amino acids. Germline V gene lookup returns CDR1 SGDLS and CDR2 YYNGEE. The CDR3 DNA reads as TGTGCCAGCAGCGTAGCTAGCGGCTCGAGCTCCTACAATGAGCAGTTCTTC. Encoded protein: CASSVASGSSSYNEQFF.

The rearrangement links TRBV7-3 to TRBJ2-4; a possible D gene is TRBD1 (6 bases). Trimming left V 5 bases short and J 4 bases short, with 30 bases between. The CDR3 runs 20 residues. Germline V gene data show CDR1 as SGHTA and CDR2 as FQGTGA. The CDR3 region is CASSPVGRGMLSLSKNIQYF. CDR3 sequence (DNA): TGTGCCAGCAGCCCCGTGGGCAGGGGAATGTTAAGTCTAAGTAAAAACATTCAGTACTTC.

The chain uses TRBV5-1 and TRBJ1-1; tentatively, D is TRBD1 (5 bases). The V end was cut by 2 bases, the J end by 1 base, with 6 bases between. The CDR3 runs 13 residues. Germline CDR1 SGHRS, CDR2 YFSETQ. CDR3 residues: CASSFQGNTEAFF. The CDR3 region has the DNA TGCGCCAGCAGCTTTCAGGGGAACACTGAAGCTTTCTTT.

The J gene is TRBJ1-4, the V gene TRBV2; no reliable D call. V lost 2 bases, J lost 5 bases, and 12 bases lay in between. Per germline, CDR1 SNHLY and CDR2 FYNNEI. The CDR3 covers 15 residues. The CDR3 coding sequence is TGTGCCAGCAGTGAAATGGGCCAGAGGAATGAAAAACTGTTTTTT. The encoded protein is CASSEMGQRNEKLFF.

The chain has TRBV5-3 and TRBJ2-5; 11 positions agree with TRBD2. TRBV5-3 is sorted into the ORF group, with uncertain function. J lost 5 bases, V lost 4 bases, and 16 bases had no gene match. There are 18 residues in the CDR3. The CDR3 DNA reads as TGTGCCAGAAGCGGCGGGATTAGCGGGAGGGCCCTCGCCGAGACCCAGTACTTC. Translated, it gives CARSGGISGRALAETQYF.

The V gene is TRBV28, the J gene TRBJ1-4; D gene ambiguous. The CDR3 consists of 13 residues. V lost 2 bases and J 2 bases, leaving 3 bases between the germline ends. CDR1 MDHEN and CDR2 SYDVKM come from the germline V gene. DNA of the CDR3: TGTGCCAGCAGTTTACTGACTAATGAAAAACTGTTTTTT. It encodes CASSLLTNEKLFF.

CDR3 residues: CASSVDSGSGYEQYF. The CDR3 DNA reads TGTGCCAGCAGCGTAGACTCAGGCTCTGGCTACGAGCAGTACTTC. The rearrangement uses TRBV9 and TRBJ2-5; no clear D gene. With the DNA end fitting TRBJ2-7 better, the J assignment may be wrong. This CDR3 spans 15 amino acids. Germline CDR1 and CDR2: SGDLS and YYNGEE.

The chain is built from TRBV14 and TRBJ2-7, with 11 nucleotides matching TRBD2. The CDR3 covers 15 residues. Germline values: CDR1 SGHDN, CDR2 FVKESK. The V segment lost 3 bases and the J segment 2 bases; nucleotides outside the gene matches: 3. The CDR3 sequence is CASSHRTSGPYEQYF. The CDR3 nucleotides are TGTGCCAGCAGCCATCGGACTAGCGGGCCCTACGAGCAGTACTTC.

The V gene is TRBV11-2, the J gene TRBJ2-1; 7 nucleotides line up with TRBD2. The CDR3 has 13 amino acids. Trimming took 1 base from V and 9 from J; bases not matched to a gene: 3. Per the germline V gene, CDR1 is SGHAT and CDR2 is FQNNGV. This CDR3 is CASSLGTSAEQFF. DNA for the CDR3: TGTGCCAGCAGCTTAGGTACTAGCGCTGAGCAGTTCTTC.

The chain links TRBV19 to TRBJ1-2, with 10 bases identical to TRBD1. V dropped 3 bases and J dropped 5; count of bases not matched to a gene: 6. The CDR3 length is 15 residues. Germline CDR1 reads LNHDA; CDR2 reads SQIVND (reference sequence). This CDR3 reads CASSIRSGQGYGYTF. CDR3 bases: TGTGCCAGTAGTATTAGGTCGGGACAGGGGTATGGCTACACCTTC.

The chain recombines TRBV4-2 with TRBJ1-6; 10 bases align to TRBD1. The germline V gene encodes CDR1 LGHNA and CDR2 YNFKEQ. V was clipped by 4 bases and J by 9 bases; unmatched bases: 6. The CDR3 is made up of 15 amino acids. CDR3 sequence (DNA): TGTGCCAGCAGCCTATCCGGGACAGGGGTTTCACCCCTCCACTTT. It codes for CASSLSGTGVSPLHF.

This rearrangement joins TRBV7-3 to TRBJ2-3; D is possibly TRBD1 (7 bases). CDR3 length: 16 residues. V gave up 5 bases and J gave up 3 bases, with 18 bases separating them. Per the germline V gene, CDR1 is SGHTA and CDR2 is FQGTGA. The CDR3 DNA is TGTGCCAGCAGCCCGAACAGGGGAGGAGGTACAGATACGCAGTATTTT. Translation: CASSPNRGGGTDTQYF.

CDR3 region: CASSLGSEVGDTQYF. The CDR3, as DNA: TGCGCCAGCAGCTTGGGATCCGAAGTAGGGGATACGCAGTATTTT. This chain connects TRBV5-1 to TRBJ2-3; D is uncertain. The CDR3 covers 15 residues. V lost 0 bases and J lost 6, with 14 bases in between. Germline V gene data show CDR1 as SGHRS and CDR2 as YFSETQ.

Only a few counts were recorded for this clone. The V and J genes are TRBV27 and TRBJ1-5, with D uncertain. Per germline, CDR1 MNHEY and CDR2 SMNVEV (reference sequence). V lost 4 bases and J lost 3, with 10 bases in between. The CDR3 consists of 14 residues. The DNA of the CDR3 is TGTGCCAGCAGTTCTCTTCCCCTCAATCAGCCCCAGCATTTT. Its protein product is CASSSLPLNQPQHF.